This TCR beta chain was documented in a study of response to subunit inactivated influenza vaccine. Study-wide results and caveats: After each seasonal influenza vaccination, few new T cells are recruited, the authors suggested.

TCRdb used MiXCR to reprocess the RT-PCR reads, holding one entry per CDR3 protein. Of 400,000 to 650,000 distinct CDR3 sequences in the sample, approximately 7.3% are singletons; the top ten hold about 12%. To note about this clonotype: Its antigen remains unknown.

The germline V gene encodes CDR1 SGHRS and CDR2 YFSETQ. V was cut by 0 bases and J by 4 bases, with 13 bases left in between. The CDR3 is 15 residues long. The J gene is TRBJ1-1, the V gene TRBV5-1, with D maybe TRBD1 (5 bases). This receptor was identified in a man aged 50-75 years who received an inactivated influenza vaccine. The specimen comprised PBMCs from blood, sampled less than 25 months after vaccination. The CDR3 DNA follows: TGCGCCAGCAGCTTGGAATTAGGGCAGGGCACTGAAGCTTTCTTT. Translated: CASSLELGQGTEAFF.